This TCR beta chain appears in the sequencing data of a study of T cell repertoires in cytomegalovirus infection. Study at large: CMV epitopes, recently identified HLA-C-restricted and well-studied HLA-B-restricted, were used. Study-wide findings and caveats: Dominating the ex vivo response were TCR beta clonotypes that were CMV-specific and HLA-C-restricted.

TCRdb reanalysed the reads using MiXCR and keeps one entry per CDR3 protein. The sample records nearly 700,000 distinct CDR3 sequences, around a third being singletons. Turning to this clonotype: Its antigen remains unknown.

This receptor was taken from a human donor in good health (CMV status not recorded). Some clones in this sample may be carry-over from other donors' samples. Source: cultured PBMCs, taken from culture after CMV antigen stimulation.

CDR3 amino acids: CASSRIKDTQYF. The CDR3 nucleotides read TGTGCCAGCTCACGTATTAAAGATACGCAGTATTTT. The chain combines TRBV18 with TRBJ2-3; D uncertain. V was clipped by 4 bases and J by 5 bases, with 7 bases between them. The germline V gene encodes CDR1 KGHSH and CDR2 LQKENI. CDR3 size: 12 residues. Filled out from reference TRBV18 and TRBJ2-3, the complete variable domain reads NAGVMQNPRHLVRRRGQEARLRCSPMKGHSHVYWYRQLPEEGLKFMVYLQKENIIDESGMPKERFSAEFPKEGPSILRIQQVVRGDSAAYFCASSRIKDTQYFGPGTRLTVL.